Sequencing of this T cell receptor beta chain was carried out in a study of response to subunit inactivated influenza vaccine. TCRdb analysed the RT-PCR reads with MiXCR anew, one entry per CDR3 protein. The sample includes hundreds of thousands of distinct CDR3 sequences, around 10% of them seen just once. This clonotype was observed many times. CDR1 ENHRY and CDR2 SYGVKD come from the germline V gene. CDR3 length equals 13 residues. With 10 bases removed from V and 7 bases from J, the gap between germline ends came to 20 bases. The same sample was also studied in work on T cells expressing NK-cell markers. That source adds: The TCR beta cDNA came from 5'RACE template switching with UMIs.

The clonotype comes from a man aged 45-65 years who received an inactivated influenza vaccine. The chain combines TRBV10-3 with TRBJ2-7; either TRBD1 or TRBD2 may fit D (5 bases each). The sample consisted of PBMCs from blood, taken on the day of vaccination. The CDR3 loop reads CATQGRSNWEQYF. The DNA of the CDR3 is TGTGCCACCCAGGGACGGAGTAATTGGGAGCAGTACTTC.